A selection of T cell receptor beta chains follows, all from one sample in a study of beta chain features in type 1 diabetes. The table came from immunoSEQ multiplex PCR; TCRdb's copy has only in-frame clones and leaves some out. Among about 340,000 clones, approximately 8.2% were seen once, and the ten largest hold less than 0.45%. The sample comprised central memory CD4+ T cells from blood. Source of these receptors: a woman aged 18-29 years in good health. Both conserved end residues are part of each CDR3. The D gene is left open where the match is weak. The listing skips clone size in some rows; elsewhere it reads once, few, many or a size class.

18	TRBV6-1	few	TRBD2	TRBJ2-3	CASSGVLGTSGVTDTQYF	TGTGCCAGCAGTGGGGTTCTCGGAACTAGCGGGGTCACAGATACGCAGTATTTT
15	TRBV4-2	NA	TRBD2	TRBJ2-5	CASSQLAGGGETQYF	TGTGCCAGCAGCCAACTAGCGGGAGGGGGAGAGACCCAGTACTTC
14	TRBV18	many	NA	TRBJ2-1	CASSDVAGADEQFF	TGTGCCAGCTCAGACGTCGCCGGGGCCGATGAGCAGTTCTTC
15	TRBV7-2	many	NA	TRBJ1-4	CASSLPGGGLAKLFF	TGTGCCAGCAGCCTCCCCGGAGGCGGGTTGGCAAAACTGTTTTTT
14	TRBV19	many	NA	TRBJ1-5	CASSIRGPNQPQHF	TGTGCCAGTAGTATACGGGGGCCCAATCAGCCCCAGCATTTT
15	TRBV5-1	few	TRBD2	TRBJ2-1	CASRPGLAAANEQFF	TGCGCCAGCAGGCCGGGACTAGCGGCGGCAAATGAGCAGTTCTTC
14	TRBV2	NA	NA	TRBJ2-3	CASSGRTSTDTQYF	TGTGCCAGCAGCGGCAGGACTAGCACAGATACGCAGTATTTT
12	TRBV28	few	NA	TRBJ1-2	CASNILNYGYTF	TGTGCCAGCAACATCCTTAACTATGGCTACACCTTC
16	TRBV11-2	few	NA	TRBJ2-3	CASSLEFGGSADTQYF	TGTGCCAGCAGCTTAGAGTTTGGAGGTTCTGCAGATACGCAGTATTTT
16	TRBV29-1	many	NA	TRBJ2-7	CSVIQLRQQVSYEQYF	TGCAGCGTCATTCAACTTAGACAGCAGGTCTCCTACGAGCAGTACTTC
13	TRBV28	few	NA	TRBJ1-2	CASVTSGVHDYTF	TGTGCCAGCGTCACGTCGGGTGTGCATGACTACACCTTC
12	TRBV30	NA	NA	TRBJ2-3	CAWRSCTDTQYF	TGTGCCTGGAGGTCCTGCACAGATACGCAGTATTTT
12	TRBV29-1	few	NA	TRBJ2-5	CSVETRSETQYF	TGCAGCGTTGAAACTAGATCAGAGACCCAGTACTTC
14	TRBV7-2	few	NA	TRBJ1-1	CASSLQYLGAEAFF	TGTGCCAGCAGCTTACAATACTTGGGTGCTGAAGCTTTCTTT
15	TRBV7-2	NA	TRBD2	TRBJ2-7	CASSSWTSGAYEQYF	TGTGCCAGCAGCTCCTGGACTAGCGGGGCCTACGAGCAGTACTTC
14	TRBV6-5	NA	NA	TRBJ2-3	CASRADSGIDTQYF	TGTGCCAGCAGGGCGGACTCCGGAATTGATACGCAGTATTTT
10	TRBV29-1	few	NA	TRBJ2-5	CSVREETQYF	TGCAGCGTTAGAGAAGAGACCCAGTACTTC
15	TRBV5-1	NA	TRBD2	TRBJ2-7	CASSLVSGSAYEQYF	TGCGCCAGCAGCTTGGTTAGCGGGAGTGCCTACGAGCAGTACTTC
14	TRBV2	NA	TRBD1	TRBJ2-2	CASSPGQGAGELFF	TGTGCCAGCAGTCCGGGACAGGGGGCCGGGGAGCTGTTTTTT
12	TRBV6-5	few	NA	TRBJ2-1	CASSQQGSEQFF	TGTGCCAGCAGCCAGCAGGGTAGTGAGCAGTTCTTC
14	TRBV5-6	NA	NA	TRBJ2-7	CASSFFKHTYEQYF	TGTGCCAGCAGCTTTTTTAAACATACCTACGAGCAGTACTTC
16	TRBV4-2	NA	TRBD1	TRBJ1-2	CASSQDEQGARYGYTF	TGTGCCAGCAGCCAAGACGAACAGGGGGCGAGGTATGGCTACACCTTC
11	TRBV10-3	NA	NA	TRBJ2-7	CASKTGTEQYF	TGTGCCTCAAAGACAGGTACCGAGCAGTACTTC
16	TRBV7-2	many	TRBD2	TRBJ2-7	CASSSTSGISSYEQYF	TGTGCCAGCAGCTCTACTAGCGGGATTAGCTCCTACGAGCAGTACTTC
13	TRBV7-2	NA	NA	TRBJ2-1	CASSLYSYNEQFF	TGTGCCAGCAGCTTATACTCCTACAATGAGCAGTTCTTC
16	TRBV13	NA	TRBD2	TRBJ2-3	CASRGPSGGSPDTQYF	TGTGCCAGCAGGGGGCCTAGCGGGGGGTCCCCAGATACGCAGTATTTT
17	TRBV13	few	TRBD2	TRBJ2-1	CASSPMTSGRVGNEQFF	TGTGCCAGCAGCCCGATGACTAGCGGGAGGGTTGGGAATGAGCAGTTCTTC
12	TRBV28	few	NA	TRBJ2-5	CASRLGVETQYF	TGTGCCAGCAGGTTAGGCGTGGAGACCCAGTACTTC
16	TRBV7-2	few	TRBD2	TRBJ2-1	CASSLVALAGEEEQFF	TGTGCCAGCAGCTTAGTAGCCCTAGCGGGAGAAGAGGAGCAGTTCTTC
22	TRBV4-1	NA	TRBD1	TRBJ2-3	CASSQPGQEYIGGPISTDTQYF	TGCGCCAGCAGCCAACCGGGACAGGAATACATAGGAGGGCCAATCAGCACAGATACGCAGTATTTT
21	TRBV28	many	TRBD2	TRBJ2-7	CASSLIGGLAREGPPDYEQYF	TGTGCCAGCAGTCTGATTGGCGGTCTCGCGCGGGAGGGCCCCCCGGACTACGAGCAGTACTTC
13	TRBV7-7	many	NA	TRBJ2-5	CASSPRGAETQYF	TGTGCTAGCAGCCCCCGTGGGGCGGAGACCCAGTACTTC
17	TRBV4-1	NA	NA	TRBJ1-1	CASSQGYPRSRNTEAFF	TGCGCCAGCAGCCAAGGTTATCCGCGCAGCCGGAACACTGAAGCTTTCTTT
13	TRBV6-5	few	NA	TRBJ2-5	CASSTDRAETQYF	TGTGCCAGCAGTACGGACCGAGCGGAGACCCAGTACTTC
15	TRBV5-4	few	NA	TRBJ2-6	CASSLSGTGANVLTF	TGTGCCAGCAGCCTATCCGGGACAGGGGCCAACGTCCTGACTTTC
14	TRBV6-5	NA	NA	TRBJ1-1	CASSSQPTGTEAFF	TGTGCCAGCAGTTCCCAACCGACGGGGACTGAAGCTTTCTTT
19	TRBV4-2	NA	TRBD2	TRBJ2-3	CASSQDHKTSGMLVDTQYF	TGTGCCAGCAGCCAAGATCATAAAACTAGCGGGATGCTGGTGGATACGCAGTATTTT
16	TRBV29-1	few	NA	TRBJ2-6	CSVGGTSSSGANVLTF	TGCAGCGTTGGCGGGACATCTAGCTCTGGGGCCAACGTCCTGACTTTC
13	TRBV11-1	few	TRBD1	TRBJ2-2	CASSRQGAGELFF	TGTGCCAGCAGCAGACAGGGGGCCGGGGAGCTGTTTTTT
14	TRBV6-6	few	NA	TRBJ1-2	CASVDSQTNYGYTF	TGTGCCAGCGTGGACAGTCAAACTAACTATGGCTACACCTTC
16	TRBV4-2	NA	NA	TRBJ2-5	CASSQGELLRGETQYF	TGTGCCAGCAGCCAAGGAGAACTCCTCCGGGGAGAGACCCAGTACTTC
13	TRBV5-5	NA	TRBD1	TRBJ2-5	CASSLTGAETQYF	TGTGCCAGCAGCTTGACAGGGGCAGAGACCCAGTACTTC
13	TRBV2	many	NA	TRBJ2-7	CASVRVGGHEQYF	TGTGCCAGCGTGAGGGTGGGAGGCCACGAGCAGTACTTC
12	TRBV4-2	NA	NA	TRBJ2-7	CASSQAHSEQYF	TGTGCCAGCAGCCAAGCGCACTCCGAGCAGTACTTC
13	TRBV29-1	few	TRBD1	TRBJ2-1	CSSADRGNGEQFF	TGCAGCTCCGCCGACAGGGGGAATGGTGAGCAGTTCTTC
16	TRBV11-1	NA	NA	TRBJ1-2	CASSLGSQGFGYGYTF	TGTGCCAGCAGCTTAGGATCACAGGGTTTCGGCTATGGCTACACCTTC
15	TRBV28	NA	TRBD2	TRBJ2-7	CASSLMSGGRYEQYF	TGTGCCAGCAGTTTAATGAGCGGGGGGCGCTACGAGCAGTACTTC
14	TRBV9	NA	NA	TRBJ1-2	CASSVLTGSDGYTF	TGTGCCAGCAGCGTCCTAACAGGGTCGGATGGCTACACCTTC
15	TRBV19	few	TRBD2	TRBJ2-3	CASGTSGSWSDTQYF	TGTGCCAGCGGGACTAGCGGGAGTTGGTCAGATACGCAGTATTTT
15	TRBV25-1	few	TRBD1	TRBJ2-3	CASSSGGVGTDTQYF	TGTGCCAGCAGCTCAGGGGGTGTTGGGACAGATACGCAGTATTTT
14	TRBV6-5	few	TRBD1	TRBJ1-4	CASSAGDRGHSLFF	TGTGCCAGCAGTGCGGGGGACAGGGGGCATTCTCTGTTTTTT
14	TRBV19	NA	NA	TRBJ2-7	CASSPKGSSYEQYF	TGTGCCAGTAGTCCGAAGGGGAGCTCCTACGAGCAGTACTTC
15	TRBV2	many	TRBD2	TRBJ2-1	CASTPSGRGSNEQFF	TGTGCCAGCACCCCTAGCGGGAGGGGATCGAATGAGCAGTTCTTC
13	TRBV19	few	NA	TRBJ2-7	CASSIDPTYEQYF	TGTGCCAGTAGTATAGATCCGACTTACGAGCAGTACTTC
17	TRBV9	NA	TRBD2	TRBJ2-5	CASSATGGLAGAETQYF	TGTGCCAGCAGCGCCACGGGGGGACTAGCGGGAGCGGAGACCCAGTACTTC
13	TRBV25-1	many	NA	TRBJ1-2	CASSERGAYGYTF	TGTGCCAGCAGTGAAAGGGGGGCGTATGGCTACACCTTC
12	TRBV7-9	few	NA	TRBJ1-2	CASSQVDYGYTF	TGTGCCAGCAGCCAAGTGGACTATGGCTACACCTTC
14	TRBV6-5	NA	TRBD2	TRBJ2-1	CASRGTSGYNEQFF	TGTGCCAGCAGAGGGACTAGCGGCTACAATGAGCAGTTCTTC